These 5 T cell receptor beta chains came from one sample sequenced in a study of cytomegalovirus exposure and HLA in healthy donors. It was with 60 Vbeta and 13 Jbeta primers that the PCR ran. Here immunoSEQ multiplex PCR was the method, and the copy in TCRdb shows in-frame clones only, minus some. The table has about 60,000 clones, about two thirds seen once. The source material was PBMCs. Receptors originate from a woman aged 60 to 75 in good health and CMV-seropositive.

The rearrangement joins TRBV28 to TRBJ2-7; no definite D call. CDR3 size: 12 residues. CDR1 MDHEN and CDR2 SYDVKM come from the germline V gene. The V end was cut by 5 bases, the J end by 2 bases, with 7 bases between. The CDR3 bases are TGTGCCAGCAGTAGCACTGCCTACGAGCAGTACTTC. Translation: CASSSTAYEQYF.

The V call is TRBV6-5, the J call TRBJ1-6; no reliable D call. There are 13 residues in the CDR3. Germline-derived CDR1 and CDR2 are MNHEY and SVGAGI. Trimming cost V 6 bases and J 4 bases, with 7 bases left between them. CDR3 in amino acids: CASRGRYNSPLHF. CDR3 DNA: TGTGCCAGCAGGGGCCGGTATAATTCACCCCTCCACTTT.

The V call is TRBV5-4, the J call TRBJ1-6; possibly TRBD1 for D (5 bases). The CDR3 loop spans 17 amino acids. CDR1 and CDR2 (germline): SGHNT, YYREEE (reference sequence). Trimming shortened V by 2 bases and J by 1 base, and 13 bases separated the two germline ends. The CDR3 sequence: CASSFGHKGSYNSPLHF. In DNA, the CDR3 is TGTGCCAGCAGCTTCGGACACAAGGGTTCCTATAATTCACCCCTCCACTTT.

The chain carries TRBV6-1 and TRBJ1-6; a possible D gene is TRBD1 (6 bases). The CDR3 contains 15 residues. V was clipped by 0 bases and J by 9 bases, with 12 bases between them. Germline loops: CDR1 MNHNS, CDR2 SASEGT. CDR3 amino acids: CASSEASGGSSPLHF. The CDR3 DNA is TGTGCCAGCAGTGAAGCGTCGGGGGGCAGTTCACCCCTCCACTTT.

Note on this clone: The sample carries other DNA sequences with the same CDR3. The CDR3 spells CASSSTGDTQYF. CDR3 coding DNA: TGTGCCAGCAGTTCGACTGGCGATACGCAGTATTTT. This sequence joins TRBV7-6 and TRBJ2-3; D is unresolved. V lost 6 bases and J 6 bases, leaving 10 bases between the germline ends. Germline V gene sequence: CDR1 SGHVS, CDR2 FNYEAQ. The CDR3 is 12 residues long.